The 14 T cell receptor beta chains below come from one sample, sequenced in a study of blood T cell repertoires in COVID-19. Clones were read by immunoSEQ multiplex PCR, and TCRdb kept only the in-frame ones, dropping some. The sample has around 130,000 clones, just over 85% seen once. The sequenced material came from peripheral blood. The receptors shown here come from a man aged 40-55 years with acute or convalescent COVID-19.

The V and J genes are TRBV27 and TRBJ1-5; 10 nucleotides agree with TRBD1. Germline lookup yields CDR1 MNHEY and CDR2 SMNVEV (reference sequence). The CDR3 loop spans 16 amino acids. V shed 1 base, J shed 6 bases, and the junction held 6 bases outside the gene matches. The CDR3 nucleotides read TGTGCCAGCAGTTTATTATGGGACAGGGGTGCTCAGCCCCAGCATTTT. It translates to CASSLLWDRGAQPQHF.

The gene calls are TRBV4-2 and TRBJ1-4; D remains ambiguous. Trimming removed 0 bases from V and 0 bases from J, with 14 bases in between. Germline CDR1 reads LGHNA; CDR2 reads YNFKEQ. This CDR3 region has 18 residues. CDR3 protein: CASSQDLTATATNEKLFF. Written as DNA, the CDR3 is TGTGCCAGCAGCCAAGATCTAACAGCTACTGCAACTAATGAAAAACTGTTTTTT.

V usage is TRBV3-1 (or the pseudogene TRBV3-2) and J usage is TRBJ2-2; 7 bases are shared with TRBD1. V dropped 4 bases and J dropped 3; count of bases not matched to a gene: 8. The germline V gene has CDR1 LGHDT and CDR2 YNNKEL (reference sequence). This CDR3 comprises 16 residues. Here the CDR3 DNA reads TGTGCCAGCAGCCGGGCCGGGACAGAAGACACCGGGGAGCTGTTTTTT. Residues: CASSRAGTEDTGELFF.

This clone has just one count. The chain recombines TRBV4-2 with TRBJ2-7; TRBD2 aligns across 9 bases. The CDR3 has 14 residues. After removal of 1 base from V and 7 bases from J, the junction contained 5 bases not matched to a gene. Germline V gene data show CDR1 as LGHNA and CDR2 as YNFKEQ. The CDR3 nucleotides are TGTGCCAGCAGCCAAGGAGCGGGAGGAGGTGAGCAGTACTTC. This codes for CASSQGAGGGEQYF.

The V and J genes are TRBV19 and TRBJ1-1; D gene ambiguous. From germline, CDR1 is LNHDA and CDR2 SQIVND (reference sequence). Trimming removed 7 bases from V and 2 bases from J, with 17 bases in between. The CDR3 length is 15 residues. The CDR3 sequence: CASKVASGRNTEAFF. The CDR3 DNA is TGTGCCAGTAAAGTTGCTTCCGGGAGAAACACTGAAGCTTTCTTT. Based on the CDR3 plus reference TRBV19 and TRBJ1-1, the full variable domain is DGGITQSPKYLFRKEGQNVTLSCEQNLNHDAMYWYRQDPGQGLRLIYYSQIVNDFQKGDIAEGYSVSREKKESFPLTVTSAQKNPTAFYLCASKVASGRNTEAFFGQGTRLTVV.

CDR3 region: CASSTPGTGSYEQYF. The CDR3 nucleotides read TGCGCCAGCAGCACCCCCGGGACAGGGTCCTACGAGCAGTACTTC. V usage is TRBV4-1 and J usage is TRBJ2-7; 9 bases are shared with TRBD1. V lost 5 bases and J lost 1; bases outside the gene matches: 6. Germline V gene sequence: CDR1 MGHRA, CDR2 YSYEKL. This CDR3 is 15 amino acids long.

The chain joins TRBV29-1 to TRBJ2-1; D may be TRBD2 (5 bases). The CDR3 extends over 15 amino acids. Looked up from germline, CDR1 is SQVTM and CDR2 is ANQGSEA. Trimming removed 2 bases from V and 5 bases from J, with 16 bases in between. The CDR3 DNA follows: TGCAGCGTTGAATTTTTTCGGGAAAGGAACAATGAGCAGTTCTTC. Translating gives CSVEFFRERNNEQFF.

The chain carries TRBV25-1 and TRBJ2-1; 11 bases match TRBD2. Germline V gene sequence: CDR1 MGHDK, CDR2 SYGVNS. The V and J ends lost 3 bases and 6 bases, in that order; junction bases with no gene match: 7. The CDR3 consists of 16 residues. The CDR3 loop reads CASSDAASGRPNEQFF. CDR3 nucleotides: TGTGCCAGCAGTGATGCAGCTAGCGGGAGGCCCAATGAGCAGTTCTTC.

The chain couples TRBV24-1 to TRBJ1-5; no firm D call. V was cut by 5 bases and J by 0 bases, with 10 bases left in between. Germline CDR1 reads KGHDR; CDR2 reads SFDVKD. This CDR3 comprises 15 residues. CDR3 coding DNA: TGTGCCACCAGTGCAGGATCCTATAGCAATCAGCCCCAGCATTTT. Translated, it gives CATSAGSYSNQPQHF.

The chain has TRBV18 and TRBJ1-1, with D possibly being TRBD1 (5 bases). V was pared by 2 bases and J by 1 base, with 11 bases between. Looked up from germline, CDR1 is KGHSH and CDR2 is LQKENI. The CDR3 is 15 residues long. The CDR3 region is CASSPGASTNTEAFF. The DNA for the CDR3 is TGTGCCAGCTCACCAGGGGCCTCTACGAACACTGAAGCTTTCTTT. Looking up the rest from reference TRBV18 and TRBJ1-1 gives the full variable domain: NAGVMQNPRHLVRRRGQEARLRCSPMKGHSHVYWYRQLPEEGLKFMVYLQKENIIDESGMPKERFSAEFPKEGPSILRIQQVVRGDSAAYFCASSPGASTNTEAFFGQGTRLTVV.

This chain joins TRBV19 and TRBJ2-1; tentatively, D is TRBD2 (5 bases). This CDR3 has 15 amino acids. V was pared by 5 bases and J by 5 bases, with 16 bases between. CDR1 and CDR2 from the germline V gene are LNHDA and SQIVND (reference sequence). Here the CDR3 reads CASSVEGYRDNEQFF. The CDR3 DNA reads TGTGCCAGTAGTGTTGAGGGCTATAGGGACAATGAGCAGTTCTTC.

The chain uses TRBV10-3 and TRBJ1-4; D gene unclear. CDR3 size: 13 residues. Trimming cost V 2 bases and J 5 bases, with 6 bases left between them. Germline V lookup: CDR1 ENHRY, CDR2 SYGVKD. This CDR3 reads CAISERQNEKLFF. In nucleotides, the CDR3 is TGTGCCATCAGTGAGCGACAAAATGAAAAACTGTTTTTT.

V usage is TRBV6-5 and J usage is TRBJ1-2; TRBD1 aligns across 10 bases. Germline CDR1 reads MNHEY; CDR2 reads SVGAGI. There are 13 residues in the CDR3. The J segment lost 7 bases and the V segment lost 6 bases, leaving 5 bases of the junction unmatched. The CDR3 region has the DNA TGTGCCAGCAGCCGCGACAGGGGGCTTGGCTACACCTTC. It encodes CASSRDRGLGYTF.

V and J are TRBV11-3 and TRBJ2-7; D is unresolved. Deletions cut 5 bases from V and 8 bases from J, with 22 bases between. This CDR3 is built from 15 residues. In germline, CDR1 is SGHNT, CDR2 YENEEA. Written as DNA, the CDR3 is TGTGCCAGCAGCCCCGGTACCGGTGCCACCGTCAAGCAGTACTTC. Translated, it gives CASSPGTGATVKQYF. The variable domain in full, completed from reference TRBV11-3 and TRBJ2-7, reads EAGVVQSPRYKIIEKKQPVAFWCNPISGHNTLYWYLQNLGQGPELLIRYENEEAVDDSQLPKDRFSAERLKGVDSTLKIQPAELGDSAVYLCASSPGTGATVKQYFGPGTRLTVT.